The 22 T cell receptor beta chains presented below share a single source sample, sequenced in a study of blood T cell repertoires in COVID-19 (dated by TCRdb to about 2020). The method was the immunoSEQ multiplex PCR assay. The table was pulled from immuneACCESS by TCRdb, which kept in-frame rearrangements only. Such tables lose some clones; where checked, under half of the loss comes from unresolved V genes, and the rest has no known cause. For this sample there are approximately 150,000 clones; around 84% appear just once. Under 7% of the sample rests with the top ten. The sequenced sample consisted of PBMCs or T cells enriched from blood (not recorded which). The receptors were sampled from a man aged 35 to 55 who had recovered from COVID-19.

This clone turned up a few times. The chain employs TRBV5-4 and TRBJ1-2; 7 bases align to TRBD1. Germline trimming cut 0 bases from V and 3 bases from J; bases unmatched to any gene: 2. The germline V gene has CDR1 SGHNT and CDR2 YYREEE (reference sequence). The CDR3 runs to 14 residues. In nucleotides, the CDR3 is TGTGCCAGCAGCTTGGACAGGGGCGACTATGGCTACACCTTC. It is translated as CASSLDRGDYGYTF.

The chain links TRBV30 to TRBJ1-2, with D perhaps matching TRBD1 (5 bases). There are 15 residues in the CDR3. V was trimmed by 0 bases and J by 4 bases, leaving 15 bases between them. The germline V gene has CDR1 GTSNPN and CDR2 SVGIG (reference sequence). The CDR3 loop reads CAWSVMRQSFYGYTF. The CDR3 region has the DNA TGTGCCTGGAGTGTAATGCGACAGTCCTTCTATGGCTACACCTTC.

This clone was detected once. The chain joins TRBV5-5 to TRBJ1-4, with 7 bases aligning to TRBD1. The CDR3 is 18 residues long. CDR1 SGHKS and CDR2 YYEKEE come from the germline V gene (reference sequence). Trimming cost V 4 bases and J 2 bases; bases outside gene matches: 14. The CDR3 DNA reads TGTGCCAGCAGCCCCGGGACAGCCCGAAGGACGACTAATGAAAAACTGTTTTTT. This codes for CASSPGTARRTTNEKLFF.

This CDR3 reads CASSDVVSGYTF. The CDR3 nucleotides read TGTGCCAGCAGTGACGTTGTCTCTGGCTACACCTTC. The chain has TRBV6-1 and TRBJ1-2; no clear D gene. V was pared by 3 bases and J by 7 bases, with 9 bases between. The CDR3 is 12 residues long. CDR1 and CDR2 (germline): MNHNS, SASEGT.

CDR3 coding DNA: TGCGCCAGCAGTCCCAAGGGGTGGAGCTCCTACAATGAGCAGTTCTTC. Translating it yields CASSPKGWSSYNEQFF. The J gene is TRBJ2-1, the V gene TRBV5-1; TRBD1 is a possible D gene (5 bases). Between the trimmed V and J ends, which lost 5 bases and 0 bases, there was a span of 15 bases. Germline-derived CDR1 and CDR2 are SGHRS and YFSETQ. The CDR3 totals 16 residues.

The table lists this clone with a few counts. CDR3: CASSGGQGVETQYF. CDR3 bases: TGCGCCAGCAGCGGGGGACAGGGGGTCGAGACCCAGTACTTC. The V call is TRBV5-1, the J call TRBJ2-5; TRBD1 matches 11 bases. Germline V gene data show CDR1 as SGHRS and CDR2 as YFSETQ. The CDR3 runs 14 residues. The trim removed 4 bases at V and 5 bases at J, leaving 4 bases unmatched.

The V and J genes are TRBV6-4 and TRBJ2-2, with a weak D call TRBD2 (5 bases). V lost 4 bases and J lost 1, with 7 bases in between. Germline V gene data show CDR1 as MRHNA and CDR2 as SNTAGT. This CDR3 is 14 amino acids long. CDR3 nucleotide sequence: TGTGCCAGCAGTGCGGGGATGAACACCGGGGAGCTGTTTTTT. Translating gives CASSAGMNTGELFF.

The CDR3 region is CASSEGQGLYGYTF. CDR3 nucleotide sequence: TGTGCCAGCAGTGAGGGACAGGGCCTCTATGGCTACACCTTC. V gene TRBV6-1 combines with J gene TRBJ1-2; 9 bases match TRBD1. Germline V gives CDR1 MNHNS, CDR2 SASEGT. The CDR3 loop spans 14 amino acids. J gave up 4 bases and V 3 bases, and 3 bases lay outside the gene matches.

In this sample, this clone turned up a few times. The chain joins TRBV5-6 to TRBJ1-1; weak D call: TRBD1 (5 bases). There are 14 residues in the CDR3. Germline V gene data show CDR1 as SGHDT and CDR2 as YYEEEE. V lost 1 base to trimming and J lost 10 bases, with 17 bases between them. CDR3 DNA: TGTGCCAGCAGCTTGCCGGGAGGGGTGGTAGGAGCTTTCTTT. Translation: CASSLPGGVVGAFF. The complete variable domain, with remaining parts taken from reference TRBV5-6 and TRBJ1-1, reads DAGVTQSPTHLIKTRGQQVTLRCSPKSGHDTVSWYQQALGQGPQFIFQYYEEEERQRGNFPDRFSGHQFPNYSSELNVNALLLGDSALYLCASSLPGGVVGAFFGQGTRLTVV.

The rearrangement uses TRBV12-3 or TRBV12-4 and TRBJ1-2; TRBD1 matches 10 bases. V lost 6 bases, J lost 6 bases, and 4 bases stayed unmatched. The CDR3 is 13 residues long. The CDR3 DNA sequence: TGTGCCAGCAGACAGACAGGGGGCGATGGCTACACCTTC. This codes for CASRQTGGDGYTF.

V gene TRBV5-8 combines with J gene TRBJ2-5, with a tentative D call TRBD1 (5 bases). The V end was cut by 5 bases, the J end by 2 bases, with 22 bases between. CDR1 is SGHTS, CDR2 YDEGEE, per germline. The CDR3 covers 17 residues. CDR3 sequence (DNA): TGTGCCAGCAGAGGTAGGGTGATACAGGCCAAGCAAGAGACCCAGTACTTC. Its translation: CASRGRVIQAKQETQYF.

The chain carries TRBV9 and TRBJ1-5; D unresolved. V was shortened by 3 bases and J by 4 bases, with 14 bases between the two germline ends. The CDR3 length is 15 residues. Germline values: CDR1 SGDLS, CDR2 YYNGEE. The CDR3 is CASSGGHGLNQPQHF. The DNA of the CDR3 is TGTGCCAGCAGCGGTGGTCACGGTCTGAATCAGCCCCAGCATTTT.

This chain connects TRBV15 to TRBJ1-5; 11 bases match TRBD1. Germline V CDR1 and CDR2: LNHNV, YYDKDF (reference sequence). Trimming removed 3 bases from V and 6 bases from J; junction bases left unmatched: 4. CDR3 length: 15 residues. For the CDR3, the DNA is TGTGCCACCAGCAGGCGGACAGGGGGCGGTCAGCCCCAGCATTTT. It encodes CATSRRTGGGQPQHF.

The V call is TRBV12-3 or TRBV12-4, the J call TRBJ2-7, with D maybe TRBD1 (6 bases). This CDR3 is 11 amino acids long. V dropped 6 bases and J dropped 7 bases, with 10 bases sitting between them. In nucleotides, the CDR3 is TGTGCCAGCAGCCGAACAGGGGAGCAGTACGTC. Its protein is CASSRTGEQYV.

This chain links TRBV13 with TRBJ2-7, with D perhaps matching TRBD2 (5 bases). Germline CDR1 and CDR2: PRHDT and FYEKMQ (reference sequence). The CDR3 extends over 12 amino acids. The V gene lost 2 bases and the J gene lost 6 bases, with 8 bases spanning the gap. CDR3 residues: CASSLNRGEQYF. In nucleotides, the CDR3 is TGTGCCAGCAGCTTAAATCGGGGCGAGCAGTACTTC.

The chain is built from TRBV7-9 and TRBJ2-3; 7 nucleotides match TRBD2. After removal of 1 base from V and 3 bases from J, the junction contained 7 bases not matched to a gene. The germline V gene encodes CDR1 SEHNR and CDR2 FQNEAQ (reference sequence). CDR3 size: 16 residues. The CDR3 protein is CASSLEGGEGTDTQYF. The CDR3, as DNA: TGTGCCAGCAGCTTAGAGGGCGGGGAGGGAACAGATACGCAGTATTTT.

The rearrangement links TRBV5-1 to TRBJ2-5, with D perhaps matching TRBD2 (5 bases). V dropped 5 bases and J dropped 1 base, with 15 bases sitting between them. The CDR3 consists of 15 residues. Germline loops: CDR1 SGHRS, CDR2 YFSETQ. CDR3 protein: CASSQAHGSQETQYF. CDR3 sequence (DNA): TGCGCCAGCAGTCAAGCCCATGGGAGCCAAGAGACCCAGTACTTC.

CDR3 sequence (DNA): TGTGCCATCCCGCTGGGGACAGATGGAAACACCATATATTTT. This encodes CAIPLGTDGNTIYF. This rearrangement joins TRBV6-5 to TRBJ1-3, with 7 bases lining up with TRBD1. Germline assignment: CDR1 MNHEY and CDR2 SVGAGI. The length of the CDR3 is 14 residues. Trimming took 10 bases from V and 3 from J; bases not matched to a gene: 9.

The rearrangement joins TRBV5-1 to TRBJ2-5; D ambiguous. The CDR3 sequence is 14 residues long. Germline CDR1 is SGHRS and CDR2 is YFSETQ. Trimming removed 0 bases at V and 7 bases at J, with 13 bases between. CDR3 DNA: TGCGCCAGCAGCTTGGATTTTGCAGGTGGGACCCAGTACTTC. Amino acid sequence: CASSLDFAGGTQYF.

The chain couples TRBV18 to TRBJ2-2; 8 nucleotides agree with TRBD2. V shed 3 bases and J 6 bases; nucleotides not matched to a gene: 9. The CDR3 is made up of 16 amino acids. CDR1 is KGHSH, CDR2 LQKENI, per germline. This CDR3 reads CASSPKPGGQSGELFF. CDR3 coding DNA: TGTGCCAGCTCACCGAAACCGGGGGGGCAGTCCGGGGAGCTGTTTTTT.

The chain recombines TRBV19 with TRBJ2-1, with 7 bases matching TRBD1. Germline V gene sequence: CDR1 LNHDA, CDR2 SQIVND (reference sequence). The length of the CDR3 is 14 residues. Germline trimming cut 6 bases from V and 6 bases from J; bases unmatched to any gene: 8. The CDR3 loop reads CASRQQGLVNEQFF. CDR3 nucleotide sequence: TGTGCCAGTAGACAACAGGGGTTGGTCAATGAGCAGTTCTTC.

As regards this clone: The junction shows a germline mismatch at one end, possibly a read error. V and J are TRBV6-5 and TRBJ1-2; D may be TRBD1 (6 bases). Germline V gene data show CDR1 as MNHEY and CDR2 as SVGAGI. The CDR3 has 14 amino acids. The CDR3 sequence: CASTLLTGNYGYTF. Here the CDR3 DNA reads TGTGCCAGCACTCTACTCACAGGGAACTACGGCTACACCTTC.